The next 20 T cell receptor beta chains were all read from a single sample in a study of cytomegalovirus exposure and HLA in healthy donors. The PCR contained 60 Vbeta and 13 Jbeta primers. The table came from immunoSEQ multiplex PCR; TCRdb's copy has only in-frame clones and leaves some out. The table has approximately 130,000 clones, 81% seen once. Input material: PBMCs. These receptors were collected from a man aged 18 to 29 in good health and CMV-seronegative.

The rearrangement uses TRBV15 and TRBJ2-1; no definite D call. Germline CDR1 reads LNHNV; CDR2 reads YYDKDF (reference sequence). The CDR3 spans 13 residues. With 5 bases removed from V and 7 bases from J, the gap between germline ends came to 12 bases. CDR3 region: CATSSLGANEQFF. Here the CDR3 DNA reads TGTGCCACCAGCTCCCTTGGAGCTAATGAGCAGTTCTTC. Filled out from reference TRBV15 and TRBJ2-1, the complete variable domain reads DAMVIQNPRYQVTQFGKPVTLSCSQTLNHNVMYWYQQKSSQAPKLLFHYYDKDFNNEADTPDNFQSRRPNTSFCFLDIRSPGLGDTAMYLCATSSLGANEQFFGPGTRLTVL.

This chain links TRBV5-1 with TRBJ1-1, with 9 nucleotides matching TRBD1. CDR3 length: 15 residues. V lost 4 bases and J lost 3; bases outside the gene matches: 7. Germline-derived CDR1 and CDR2 are SGHRS and YFSETQ. The CDR3 here is CASSTLYRGHTEAFF. The CDR3 DNA sequence: TGCGCCAGCAGCACACTCTACAGGGGGCACACTGAAGCTTTCTTT.

Notes on this clone: Other DNA variants within this sample encode the same CDR3. The chain couples TRBV6-4 to TRBJ2-3, with TRBD2 identical over 8 bases. The germline V gene encodes CDR1 MRHNA and CDR2 SNTAGT. Losses at the gene ends were 4 bases for V and 0 bases for J; bases not matched to a gene: 0. This CDR3 comprises 14 residues. CDR3 protein: CASSAGGSTDTQYF. The DNA for the CDR3 is TGTGCCAGCAGTGCGGGGGGGAGCACAGATACGCAGTATTTT.

This chain joins TRBV10-2 and TRBJ1-6, with 7 positions matching TRBD1. Germline V gene lookup returns CDR1 WSHSY and CDR2 SAAADI. V lost 6 bases to trimming and J lost 10 bases; unmatched junction nucleotides: 6. This CDR3 region has 13 residues. CDR3 residues: CASRGTVESPLHF. CDR3 DNA: TGCGCCAGCAGGGGGACAGTAGAGTCACCCCTCCACTTT.

This chain links TRBV9 with TRBJ2-5, with D perhaps matching TRBD2 (5 bases). There are 16 residues in the CDR3. Trimming cost V 3 bases and J 0 bases, with 15 bases left between them. CDR1 SGDLS and CDR2 YYNGEE come from the germline V gene. CDR3 loop: CASSASQTRYQETQYF. The CDR3 region has the DNA TGTGCCAGCAGCGCTAGTCAAACTAGGTACCAAGAGACCCAGTACTTC.

The rearrangement joins TRBV9 to TRBJ2-3, with D unresolved. In germline, CDR1 is SGDLS, CDR2 YYNGEE. This CDR3 is 15 amino acids long. Between the trimmed V and J ends, which lost 0 bases and 0 bases, there was a span of 8 bases. The CDR3 spells CASSVGSGSTDTQYF. The CDR3 nucleotides are TGTGCCAGCAGCGTAGGATCAGGTAGCACAGATACGCAGTATTTT. Filled out from reference TRBV9 and TRBJ2-3, the complete variable domain reads DSGVTQTPKHLITATGQRVTLRCSPRSGDLSVYWYQQSLDQGLQFLIQYYNGEERAKGNILERFSAQQFPDLHSELNLSSLELGDSALYFCASSVGSGSTDTQYFGPGTRLTVL.

The chain joins TRBV7-2 to TRBJ1-1, with D uncertain. Germline V lookup: CDR1 SGHTA, CDR2 FQGNSA. V gave up 6 bases and J gave up 9 bases, with 11 bases separating them. This CDR3 has 11 amino acids. DNA for the CDR3: TGTGCCAGCAGAGGACGGGAAAAAGCTTTCTTT. Amino acid sequence: CASRGREKAFF.

DNA for the CDR3: TGTGCCAGCAGGCGACAGATTGAAGCTTTCTTT. Translated, it gives CASRRQIEAFF. V usage is TRBV11-2 and J usage is TRBJ1-1, with a possible D match to TRBD1 (5 bases). CDR3 length equals 11 residues. Between the trimmed V and J ends, which lost 6 bases and 7 bases, there was a span of 9 bases. The germline V gene encodes CDR1 SGHAT and CDR2 FQNNGV.

This clone was picked up one time. The chain carries TRBV19 and TRBJ1-5; 7 bases are a match to TRBD1. In germline, CDR1 is LNHDA, CDR2 SQIVND (reference sequence). V lost 5 bases and J lost 7; bases outside the gene matches: 8. This CDR3 region has 14 residues. CDR3 protein: CASSHDRARQPQHF. In DNA, the CDR3 is TGTGCCAGTAGTCATGACAGGGCCAGGCAGCCCCAGCATTTT.

This clone has just a few counts. The chain employs TRBV10-3 and TRBJ1-1, with 11 bases lining up with TRBD1. Germline V gene data show CDR1 as ENHRY and CDR2 as SYGVKD. This CDR3 comprises 13 residues. The J segment lost 5 bases and the V segment lost 8 bases, leaving 4 bases of the junction unmatched. This CDR3 is CAIQGTGGTEAFF. In DNA form, the CDR3 reads TGTGCCATCCAGGGGACAGGGGGAACTGAAGCTTTCTTT.

The rearrangement joins TRBV5-1 to TRBJ1-1; perhaps TRBD1 as D (5 bases). From germline, CDR1 is SGHRS and CDR2 YFSETQ. The CDR3 has 13 amino acids. Deletions cut 5 bases from V and 1 base from J, with 9 bases between. CDR3 DNA: TGCGCCAGCAGTCCTGGACAGAACACTGAAGCTTTCTTT. Translating it yields CASSPGQNTEAFF. The variable domain in full, with the rest retrieved from reference TRBV5-1 and TRBJ1-1, is KAGVTQTPRYLIKTRGQQVTLSCSPISGHRSVSWYQQTPGQGLQFLFEYFSETQRNKGNFPGRFSGRQFSNSRSEMNVSTLELGDSALYLCASSPGQNTEAFFGQGTRLTVV.

The V and J genes are TRBV9 and TRBJ2-3, with a tentative D call TRBD2 (6 bases). The germline CDR1 and CDR2 sequences are SGDLS and YYNGEE. The V gene lost 6 bases and the J gene lost 7 bases, with 36 bases spanning the gap. The CDR3 spans 20 residues. The CDR3 loop is CASNLPAGRRLTIEVYTQYF. CDR3 nucleotides: TGTGCCAGCAACTTACCGGCAGGGAGGAGGCTAACAATCGAGGTCTATACGCAGTATTTT.

The genes are TRBV5-1 and TRBJ1-4; D remains unclear. The CDR3 has 16 amino acids. Trimming removed 4 bases at V and 5 bases at J, with 18 bases between. Germline CDR1 SGHRS, CDR2 YFSETQ. CDR3 protein: CASSPIGGGRNEKLFF. The CDR3 nucleotides are TGCGCCAGCAGCCCAATCGGCGGAGGAAGAAATGAAAAACTGTTTTTT.

The chain uses TRBV6-5 and TRBJ1-1; D remains unclear. Between the trimmed V and J ends, which lost 0 bases and 7 bases, there was a span of 9 bases. This CDR3 is built from 13 residues. Germline V gives CDR1 MNHEY, CDR2 SVGAGI. The CDR3 DNA follows: TGTGCCAGCAGTTACTCGTTTGCGGGTGAAGCTTTCTTT. Encoded protein: CASSYSFAGEAFF.

This clone has just a few counts. The chain couples TRBV7-9 to TRBJ1-6; possibly TRBD1 for D (6 bases). The V gene's germline CDR1 is SEHNR and CDR2 FQNEAQ (reference sequence). The CDR3 loop spans 14 amino acids. V was pared by 2 bases and J by 7 bases, with 9 bases between. In DNA form, the CDR3 reads TGTGCCAGCAGCTTACCAGGGGAAAATTCACCCCTCCACTTT. This codes for CASSLPGENSPLHF.

The rearrangement links TRBV6-5 to TRBJ2-5; 7 bases agree with TRBD2. With 0 bases clipped from V and 6 bases from J, the junction kept 4 bases outside the gene matches. The CDR3 is made up of 14 amino acids. CDR1 MNHEY and CDR2 SVGAGI come from the germline V gene. CDR3 amino acids: CASSYSTSGKTQYF. The CDR3 DNA is TGTGCCAGCAGTTACTCGACCAGCGGGAAGACCCAGTACTTC.

This clone has more than one count but fewer than ten. The chain couples TRBV7-2 to TRBJ2-7; possible D gene TRBD1, 5 bases. The V gene's germline CDR1 is SGHTA and CDR2 FQGNSA. The CDR3 sequence is 16 residues long. V was shortened by 5 bases and J by 0 bases, with 17 bases between the two germline ends. The CDR3 sequence: CASSPQAGFFSYEQYF. CDR3 in DNA: TGTGCCAGCAGCCCCCAGGCAGGGTTTTTCTCCTACGAGCAGTACTTC. The full variable domain, with the rest looked up from reference TRBV7-2 and TRBJ2-7, is GAGVSQSPSNKVTEKGKDVELRCDPISGHTALYWYRQSLGQGLEFLIYFQGNSAPDKSGLPSDRFSAERTGGSVSTLTIQRTQQEDSAVYLCASSPQAGFFSYEQYFGPGTRLTVT.

J is TRBJ2-7 and V is TRBV7-9; D is perhaps TRBD2 (6 bases). Germline V gene data show CDR1 as SEHNR and CDR2 as FQNEAQ (reference sequence). Trimming removed 4 bases from V and 1 base from J, with 14 bases in between. The CDR3 is 15 amino acids. The CDR3 nucleotides read TGTGCCAGCAGCTCCACTAGCTCTGGTTCCTACGAGCAGTACTTC. It codes for CASSSTSSGSYEQYF.

The genes are TRBV14 and TRBJ1-6; 9 bases match TRBD1. This CDR3 is built from 15 residues. Germline values: CDR1 SGHDN, CDR2 FVKESK. With V trimmed by 5 bases and J by 8 bases, 7 bases remained unmatched. For the CDR3, the DNA is TGTGCCAGCAGCTATACCGGGACAGGGTATTCACCCCTCCACTTT. Protein product: CASSYTGTGYSPLHF.

The V call is TRBV5-1, the J call TRBJ2-7, with 9 bases lining up with TRBD1. After removal of 0 bases from V and 2 bases from J, the junction contained 12 bases not matched to a gene. There are 18 residues in the CDR3. CDR1 is SGHRS and CDR2 is YFSETQ in the germline V gene. CDR3 sequence (DNA): TGCGCCAGCAGCTTGGGGCCCACCGGGACAGGGACTACCTACGAGCAGTACTTC. The encoded protein is CASSLGPTGTGTTYEQYF. The full variable domain, in which reference TRBV5-1 and TRBJ2-7 provide the parts outside the CDR3, is KAGVTQTPRYLIKTRGQQVTLSCSPISGHRSVSWYQQTPGQGLQFLFEYFSETQRNKGNFPGRFSGRQFSNSRSEMNVSTLELGDSALYLCASSLGPTGTGTTYEQYFGPGTRLTVT.